These T cell receptor beta chains were read from a single sample in a study of blood T cell repertoires in COVID-19. TCRdb's copy holds only in-frame clones and misses some; the assay was immunoSEQ multiplex PCR. The sample contains some 43,000 clones, more than 80% of which appear only once. The source material was peripheral blood. The receptors here all came from a man in his fifties or sixties with active or convalescent COVID-19. CDR3s include the opening cysteine and the closing phenylalanine or tryptophan. Fields, in order: J gene, D gene, CDR3 length, V gene, clone size, CDR3 protein, CDR3 DNA. The D gene is left open where the match is weak. Clone size is shown for a subset of rows, as once, few, many or a class of expanded clone.

J gene: TRBJ2-3
D gene: TRBD2
CDR3 length: 15
V gene: TRBV4-1
clone size: NA
CDR3 protein: CASSVAGGRTDTQYF
CDR3 DNA: TGCGCCAGCAGTGTAGCGGGGGGGCGCACAGATACGCAGTATTTT

J gene: TRBJ1-2
D gene: TRBD1
CDR3 length: 15
V gene: TRBV5-3
clone size: NA
CDR3 protein: CARSPGQLSVFGYTF
CDR3 DNA: TGTGCCAGAAGTCCGGGACAGCTCTCGGTTTTTGGCTACACCTTC

J gene: TRBJ1-1
D gene: TRBD1
CDR3 length: 13
V gene: TRBV5-1
clone size: NA
CDR3 protein: CASSWTGRTEAFF
CDR3 DNA: TGCGCCAGCAGCTGGACAGGGAGGACTGAAGCTTTCTTT

J gene: TRBJ2-7
D gene: NA
CDR3 length: 16
V gene: TRBV14
clone size: NA
CDR3 protein: CASSQGGGGFPYEQYF
CDR3 DNA: TGTGCCAGCAGCCAAGGAGGTGGAGGTTTCCCCTACGAGCAGTACTTC

J gene: TRBJ1-5
D gene: TRBD1
CDR3 length: 15
V gene: TRBV7-6
clone size: NA
CDR3 protein: CASSPGTGGPQPQHF
CDR3 DNA: TGTGCCAGCAGCCCAGGGACAGGGGGCCCTCAGCCCCAGCATTTT

J gene: TRBJ2-1
D gene: NA
CDR3 length: 15
V gene: TRBV19
clone size: few
CDR3 protein: CASRLRTDGYNEQFF
CDR3 DNA: TGTGCCAGTAGACTTCGGACAGACGGCTACAATGAGCAGTTCTTC

J gene: TRBJ1-5
D gene: NA
CDR3 length: 14
V gene: TRBV19
clone size: NA
CDR3 protein: CASRGDSFNQPQHF
CDR3 DNA: TGTGCCAGTAGAGGAGACAGTTTCAATCAGCCCCAGCATTTT

J gene: TRBJ1-4
D gene: NA
CDR3 length: 16
V gene: TRBV4-2
clone size: NA
CDR3 protein: CASSQGLAGTNEKLFF
CDR3 DNA: TGTGCCAGCAGCCAAGGGCTCGCGGGAACTAATGAAAAACTGTTTTTT

J gene: TRBJ1-1
D gene: TRBD1
CDR3 length: 14
V gene: TRBV7-2
clone size: NA
CDR3 protein: CASSKGQSNTEAFF
CDR3 DNA: TGTGCCAGCAGCAAGGGACAGTCGAACACTGAAGCTTTCTTT

J gene: TRBJ2-1
D gene: NA
CDR3 length: 13
V gene: TRBV30
clone size: NA
CDR3 protein: CAWSVKAVNEQFF
CDR3 DNA: TGTGCCTGGAGTGTAAAGGCGGTGAATGAGCAGTTCTTC

J gene: TRBJ2-2
D gene: TRBD2
CDR3 length: 18
V gene: TRBV7-9
clone size: NA
CDR3 protein: CASSTRTSGGPNTGELFF
CDR3 DNA: TGTGCCAGCAGCACGAGGACTAGCGGGGGCCCGAACACCGGGGAGCTGTTTTTT

J gene: TRBJ2-3
D gene: NA
CDR3 length: 13
V gene: TRBV10-2
clone size: NA
CDR3 protein: CASRDYRTDTQYF
CDR3 DNA: TGCGCCAGCAGGGACTATCGCACAGATACGCAGTATTTT

J gene: TRBJ2-3
D gene: TRBD2
CDR3 length: 18
V gene: TRBV4-1
clone size: NA
CDR3 protein: CASSQVKTSGGNTDTQYF
CDR3 DNA: TGCGCCAGCAGCCAAGTAAAAACTAGCGGGGGGAACACAGATACGCAGTATTTT

J gene: TRBJ2-4
D gene: NA
CDR3 length: 13
V gene: TRBV10-1
clone size: NA
CDR3 protein: CASSETVKNIQYF
CDR3 DNA: TGCGCCAGCAGTGAGACAGTCAAAAACATTCAGTACTTC

J gene: TRBJ2-5
D gene: TRBD1
CDR3 length: 15
V gene: TRBV7-8
clone size: NA
CDR3 protein: CASSTGTGSVETQYF
CDR3 DNA: TGTGCCAGCAGCACCGGGACAGGGTCGGTTGAGACCCAGTACTTC

J gene: TRBJ2-7
D gene: TRBD2
CDR3 length: 15
V gene: TRBV11-2
clone size: once
CDR3 protein: CASSLGSGGPYEQYF
CDR3 DNA: TGTGCCAGCAGCTTAGGGTCGGGGGGACCCTACGAGCAGTACTTC

J gene: TRBJ2-1
D gene: TRBD2
CDR3 length: 17
V gene: TRBV29-1
clone size: NA
CDR3 protein: CSVALRGAGYAPNEQFF
CDR3 DNA: TGCAGCGTTGCGTTGCGAGGAGCGGGGTATGCGCCCAATGAGCAGTTCTTC

J gene: TRBJ2-1
D gene: NA
CDR3 length: 15
V gene: TRBV10-2
clone size: NA
CDR3 protein: CASSESPSSYNEQFF
CDR3 DNA: TGCGCCAGCAGTGAAAGTCCGAGCTCCTACAATGAGCAGTTCTTC

J gene: TRBJ2-6
D gene: NA
CDR3 length: 15
V gene: TRBV5-8
clone size: NA
CDR3 protein: CASSFTGSGANVLTF
CDR3 DNA: TGTGCCAGCAGCTTTACAGGAAGTGGGGCCAACGTCCTGACTTTC

J gene: TRBJ1-3
D gene: NA
CDR3 length: 15
V gene: TRBV29-1
clone size: NA
CDR3 protein: CSVEDSPSSGNTIYF
CDR3 DNA: TGCAGCGTTGAAGATTCACCGAGCTCTGGAAACACCATATATTTT

J gene: TRBJ2-1
D gene: TRBD1
CDR3 length: 15
V gene: TRBV6-6
clone size: NA
CDR3 protein: CASRASGTGVHEQFF
CDR3 DNA: TGTGCCAGCAGAGCTTCCGGGACAGGGGTTCATGAGCAGTTCTTC

J gene: TRBJ2-4
D gene: TRBD1
CDR3 length: 16
V gene: TRBV7-9
clone size: NA
CDR3 protein: CASSAPGQGSINIQYF
CDR3 DNA: TGTGCCAGCAGCGCTCCGGGACAGGGGTCTATAAACATTCAGTACTTC

J gene: TRBJ1-5
D gene: NA
CDR3 length: 14
V gene: TRBV30
clone size: NA
CDR3 protein: CAWSVAGGRQPQHF
CDR3 DNA: TGTGCCTGGAGTGTAGCGGGGGGCAGGCAGCCCCAGCATTTT

J gene: TRBJ2-1
D gene: TRBD2
CDR3 length: 18
V gene: TRBV27
clone size: NA
CDR3 protein: CASSSGTSGGASYNEQFF
CDR3 DNA: TGTGCCAGCAGTTCCGGGACTAGCGGGGGGGCGTCCTACAATGAGCAGTTCTTC

J gene: TRBJ2-7
D gene: TRBD2
CDR3 length: 15
V gene: TRBV9
clone size: NA
CDR3 protein: CASSEPPGGSYEQYF
CDR3 DNA: TGTGCCAGCAGCGAACCTCCGGGGGGTTCCTACGAGCAGTACTTC

J gene: TRBJ1-1
D gene: NA
CDR3 length: 13
V gene: TRBV6-5
clone size: NA
CDR3 protein: CASSYGRNTEAFF
CDR3 DNA: TGTGCCAGCAGTTACGGCAGGAACACTGAAGCTTTCTTT

J gene: TRBJ2-1
D gene: TRBD2
CDR3 length: 14
V gene: TRBV4-2
clone size: NA
CDR3 protein: CASSQGTGLAEQFF
CDR3 DNA: TGTGCCAGCAGCCAAGGTACGGGACTAGCGGAGCAGTTCTTC